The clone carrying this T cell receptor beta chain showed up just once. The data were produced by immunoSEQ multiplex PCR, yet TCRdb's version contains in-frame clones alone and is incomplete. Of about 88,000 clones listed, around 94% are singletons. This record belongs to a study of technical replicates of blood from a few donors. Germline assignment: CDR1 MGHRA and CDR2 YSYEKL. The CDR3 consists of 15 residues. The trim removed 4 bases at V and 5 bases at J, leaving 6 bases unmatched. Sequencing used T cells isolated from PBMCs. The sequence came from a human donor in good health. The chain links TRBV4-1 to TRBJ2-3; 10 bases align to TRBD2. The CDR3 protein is CASSPHGLAVDTQYF. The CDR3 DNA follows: TGCGCCAGCAGCCCTCACGGACTAGCGGTAGATACGCAGTATTTT.